The T cell receptor (beta chain) described here comes from a study of T cell responses to AZD1222 COVID-19 vaccine. Data came from immunoSEQ multiplex PCR; TCRdb stores just in-frame clones and leaves some out. The data show about 150,000 clones, 92% seen once. Concerning this clone itself: Its target is unknown.

Study-wide results and limits: Per reports, nearly half of all spike-specific TCRs target regions that are unmutated in variants. Researchers report vaccine-associated CD4 TCRs spanning spike, with dominance at 160-218 and 743-854. Baseline serology detected seropositivity in only six or seven AZD1222 recipients. Clonal diversity may have been underestimated, and the donors were mostly white British, with more females than males.

Germline V gene lookup returns CDR1 WSHSY and CDR2 SAAADI. Losses at the gene ends were 6 bases for V and 4 bases for J; bases not matched to a gene: 9. The CDR3 length is 14 residues. The TCR comes from an adult in good health. The starting material was peripheral blood, obtained on day 0 of AZD1222 vaccination. The chain carries TRBV10-2 and TRBJ2-7; 7 bases align to TRBD2. The DNA of the CDR3 is TGCGCCAGCAGCGGGAGGACCAATTCTTACGAGCAGTACTTC. Translated: CASSGRTNSYEQYF.